Following are 10 T cell receptor beta chains from one sample sequenced in a study of T cell responses to AZD1222 COVID-19 vaccine. This table comes from immunoSEQ multiplex PCR, and its TCRdb copy is limited to in-frame clones, with some not included. This sample has tens of thousands of clones; about 91% occur once, and the top ten carry about 9.3%. This specimen was peripheral blood, taken 28 days after the second AZD1222 dose. The receptor source for this set is an adult who received the AZD1222 COVID-19 vaccine.

The chain combines TRBV28 with TRBJ2-3; TRBD1 might be the D (6 bases). V dropped 2 bases and J dropped 4 bases, with 7 bases sitting between them. CDR3 size: 13 residues. Germline V gives CDR1 MDHEN, CDR2 SYDVKM. In DNA form, the CDR3 reads TGTGCCAGCAGTTTACAGGGGCCAGATACGCAGTATTTT. Its translation is CASSLQGPDTQYF. Using reference TRBV28 and TRBJ2-3 for the parts outside the CDR3, the full variable domain is DVKVTQSSRYLVKRTGEKVFLECVQDMDHENMFWYRQDPGLGLRLIYFSYDVKMKEKGDIPEGYSVSREKKERFSLILESASTNQTSMYLCASSLQGPDTQYFGPGTRLTVL.

The V and J genes are TRBV5-4 and TRBJ1-5; D gene uncertain. The CDR3 is 14 residues long. Germline lookup yields CDR1 SGHNT and CDR2 YYREEE (reference sequence). V gave up 1 base and J gave up 2 bases, with 7 bases separating them. The chain's CDR3 is CASSLFGGNQPQHF. The CDR3 DNA reads TGTGCCAGCAGCTTGTTCGGGGGCAATCAGCCCCAGCATTTT.

The chain links TRBV19 to TRBJ1-6, with a possible D match to TRBD1 (5 bases). Germline lookup yields CDR1 LNHDA and CDR2 SQIVND (reference sequence). This CDR3 has 15 residues. Trimming cost V 6 bases and J 2 bases, with 11 bases left between them. The CDR3 DNA follows: TGTGCCAGTAGGGGCAGGGATCCCTATAATTCACCCCTCCACTTT. This translates into CASRGRDPYNSPLHF.

The rearrangement uses TRBV4-2 and TRBJ2-5; a weak D match, TRBD2 (6 bases). CDR1 and CDR2 (germline): LGHNA, YNFKEQ. Trimming shortened V by 8 bases and J by 1 base, and 11 bases separated the two germline ends. This CDR3 is 13 amino acids long. CDR3 protein: CASAGGAQETQYF. The CDR3 region has the DNA TGTGCCAGCGCGGGCGGGGCCCAAGAGACCCAGTACTTC.

This CDR3 is CASSGLAGGGNTGELFF. The CDR3 coding sequence is TGCGCCAGCAGCGGACTAGCGGGAGGCGGGAACACCGGGGAGCTGTTTTTT. This chain connects TRBV5-1 to TRBJ2-2; 14 bases are a match to TRBD2. Germline loops: CDR1 SGHRS, CDR2 YFSETQ. V was clipped by 4 bases and J by 1 base; unmatched bases: 3. The CDR3 has 17 residues. Drawing the rest from reference TRBV5-1 and TRBJ2-2, the complete variable domain is KAGVTQTPRYLIKTRGQQVTLSCSPISGHRSVSWYQQTPGQGLQFLFEYFSETQRNKGNFPGRFSGRQFSNSRSEMNVSTLELGDSALYLCASSGLAGGGNTGELFFGEGSRLTVL.

There are a few counts of this clone. The chain recombines TRBV5-4 with TRBJ2-1; 7 positions match TRBD1. Germline V gene data show CDR1 as SGHNT and CDR2 as YYREEE (reference sequence). This CDR3 is built from 15 residues. J lost 8 bases, V lost 2 bases, and 10 bases had no gene match. The CDR3 spells CASSFPGGSLYEQFF. Here the CDR3 DNA reads TGTGCCAGCAGCTTCCCAGGGGGTAGCCTATATGAGCAGTTCTTC.

CDR3 residues: CASSVLAGGPKGTDTQYF. The DNA for the CDR3 is TGCGCCAGCAGCGTGCTAGCGGGAGGGCCGAAGGGCACAGATACGCAGTATTTT. V gene TRBV5-1 combines with J gene TRBJ2-3, with TRBD2 matching over 12 bases. Trimming cost V 4 bases and J 1 base; bases outside gene matches: 10. CDR1 is SGHRS, CDR2 YFSETQ, per germline. There are 18 residues in the CDR3.

In its sample, this clone was seen a few times. V gene TRBV10-1 combines with J gene TRBJ1-6; TRBD1 might be the D (5 bases). This CDR3 is 13 amino acids long. Trimming shortened V by 10 bases and J by 10 bases, and 17 bases separated the two germline ends. CDR1 is WNHNN, CDR2 SYGVQD, per germline (reference sequence). The CDR3 sequence is CANPSGGGSPLHF. The CDR3 coding sequence is TGCGCCAATCCCTCGGGGGGAGGCTCACCCCTCCACTTT.

The chain is built from TRBV6-5 and TRBJ2-4; D is ambiguous. The CDR3 runs 13 residues. The V end lost 6 bases, the J end lost 5 bases, and 11 bases lay between the germline ends. In germline, CDR1 is MNHEY, CDR2 SVGAGI. The CDR3 is CASSLPGQNIQYF. CDR3 in DNA: TGTGCCAGCAGCCTCCCGGGCCAAAACATTCAGTACTTC.

The chain carries TRBV19 and TRBJ2-7; a weak D match, TRBD1 (6 bases). Trimming took off 7 bases at V and 4 bases at J, with 17 bases between the two ends. The germline CDR1 and CDR2 sequences are LNHDA and SQIVND (reference sequence). This CDR3 has 14 residues. The CDR3 DNA reads as TGTGCCAGTAACGAACAGGGTGGAAATTACGAGCAGTACTTC. This translates into CASNEQGGNYEQYF.